The text below deals with one T cell receptor beta chain. Between the trimmed V and J ends, which lost 6 bases and 2 bases, there was a span of 10 bases. This CDR3 has 13 amino acids. Germline values: CDR1 SGHAT, CDR2 FQNNGV. This sample is part of a study of beta chain features in type 1 diabetes. All of the isolated RNA was reverse transcribed, so expressed TCRB transcripts were sequenced. Some clones are missing from TCRdb's copy, which holds only in-frame ones; the method was immunoSEQ multiplex PCR. This sample yields hundreds of thousands of clones, of which around 13% are seen a single time; 0.017% belongs to the top ten.

This chain links TRBV11-2 with TRBJ2-5, with D possibly TRBD1 on 6 matching bases. Material for sequencing was naive CD4+ T cells from blood. The source of this sequence is a man between 18 and 29 years old in good health. CDR3 sequence reads: CASSSDRQETQYF. DNA of the CDR3: TGTGCCAGCAGTTCAGACAGGCAAGAGACCCAGTACTTC.